These 30 T cell receptor beta chains share one sample of origin, sequenced in a study of cytomegalovirus exposure and HLA in healthy donors. Measured with immunoSEQ multiplex PCR; TCRdb has only the in-frame clones, and not every one. The sample lists 150,000 to 200,000 clones, around 90% occurring once. What was sequenced was PBMCs. These TCRs come from a young woman in good health and CMV-seropositive.

This chain connects TRBV27 to TRBJ2-1; D possibly corresponds to TRBD2 (6 bases). In germline, CDR1 is MNHEY, CDR2 SMNVEV (reference sequence). V lost 5 bases, J lost 7 bases, and 15 bases lay in between. The CDR3 totals 14 residues. CDR3 sequence reads: CASSRGTPINEQFF. The CDR3 DNA reads TGTGCCAGCAGTCGCGGGACTCCTATTAATGAGCAGTTCTTC.

The V and J genes are TRBV6-5 and TRBJ2-1; tentative D call: TRBD1 (5 bases). CDR1 and CDR2 from the germline V gene are MNHEY and SVGAGI. Trimming removed 2 bases at V and 7 bases at J, with 12 bases between. This CDR3 spans 14 amino acids. CDR3 nucleotide sequence: TGTGCCAGCAGTTACCGAACTCCAGGGAATGAGCAGTTCTTC. It specifies CASSYRTPGNEQFF.

This chain connects TRBV6-4 to TRBJ2-5; 9 nucleotides agree with TRBD2. Unmatched junction bases numbered 11, after V lost 10 bases and J lost 2 bases. Germline V lookup: CDR1 MRHNA, CDR2 SNTAGT. The CDR3 is made up of 15 amino acids. The CDR3 coding sequence is TGTGCCACCCTAAAGCGGGAGGCTTTACAAGAGACCCAGTACTTC. This translates into CATLKREALQETQYF.

The chain is built from TRBV6-5 and TRBJ1-2, with a tentative D call TRBD1 (5 bases). This CDR3 is 13 amino acids long. Trimming took off 5 bases at V and 4 bases at J, with 11 bases between the two ends. The V gene's germline CDR1 is MNHEY and CDR2 SVGAGI. CDR3 nucleotide sequence: TGTGCCAGCAGTCCCGTCGGGGGCTATGGCTACACCTTC. Its translation is CASSPVGGYGYTF.

The chain is built from TRBV6-1 and TRBJ2-7; TRBD2 matches at 11 bases. This CDR3 is 15 amino acids long. From germline, CDR1 is MNHNS and CDR2 SASEGT. J lost 3 bases, V lost 4 bases, and 5 bases had no gene match. As DNA, the CDR3 is TGTGCCAGCAGTGGGTTACTAGCGGGAGTCTACGAGCAGTACTTC. This gives the protein CASSGLLAGVYEQYF.

This chain uses TRBV28 with TRBJ1-1, with TRBD1 as a possible D gene (6 bases). CDR3 length: 15 residues. The germline V gene encodes CDR1 MDHEN and CDR2 SYDVKM. V dropped 1 base and J dropped 4 bases, with 13 bases sitting between them. Here the CDR3 reads CASSLSSTGRTEAFF. The CDR3 DNA sequence: TGTGCCAGCAGTTTATCGAGCACAGGGCGCACTGAAGCTTTCTTT.

The gene calls are TRBV28 and TRBJ2-1; D is perhaps TRBD1 (5 bases). Per the germline V gene, CDR1 is MDHEN and CDR2 is SYDVKM. V was clipped by 2 bases and J by 7 bases, with 12 bases between them. The CDR3 covers 14 residues. The CDR3 loop is CASSLVRAGNEQFF. CDR3 DNA sequence: TGTGCCAGCAGTTTAGTCAGGGCCGGGAATGAGCAGTTCTTC.

This chain links TRBV4-2 with TRBJ2-3; 10 bases match TRBD2. CDR1 LGHNA and CDR2 YNFKEQ come from the germline V gene. CDR3 length equals 16 residues. Unmatched junction bases numbered 6, after V lost 0 bases and J lost 6 bases. The CDR3 region is CASSQDLSGRGDTQYF. In DNA, the CDR3 is TGTGCCAGCAGCCAAGATCTCAGCGGGAGGGGGGATACGCAGTATTTT.

The rearrangement links TRBV2 to TRBJ2-7, with D maybe TRBD1 (6 bases). Looked up from germline, CDR1 is SNHLY and CDR2 is FYNNEI. This CDR3 region has 13 residues. V shed 8 bases and J shed 9 bases, with 20 bases lying between them. CDR3 nucleotides: TGTGCCAGCGGGGAACAGGGACGGAGGAGGCAGTACTTC. Amino acid sequence: CASGEQGRRRQYF.

A few counts support this clone. J is TRBJ1-6 and V is TRBV6-4; possibly TRBD1 for D (5 bases). The CDR3 spans 14 residues. Deletions cut 8 bases from V and 10 bases from J, with 18 bases between. CDR1 and CDR2 from the germline V gene are MRHNA and SNTAGT. The CDR3 here is CASPRAGRRSPLHF. The CDR3 DNA is TGTGCCAGCCCACGGGCAGGGAGGAGATCACCCCTCCACTTT.

The chain couples TRBV19 to TRBJ2-3; perhaps TRBD1 as D (6 bases). CDR3 size: 17 residues. Trimming removed 3 bases at V and 1 base at J, with 17 bases between. Looked up from germline, CDR1 is LNHDA and CDR2 is SQIVND (reference sequence). CDR3 nucleotide sequence: TGTGCCAGTAGTATTCTGGGCCGGGACAAATGCACAGATACGCAGTATTTT. Amino acid sequence: CASSILGRDKCTDTQYF.

CDR3 coding DNA: TGTGCCACCAGCATCTTAGCGGGAGGGGGGGAGCAGTACTTC. It codes for CATSILAGGGEQYF. The V and J genes are TRBV15 and TRBJ2-7, with 11 positions matching TRBD2. Germline V gene data show CDR1 as LNHNV and CDR2 as YYDKDF (reference sequence). CDR3 size: 14 residues. After removal of 4 bases from V and 7 bases from J, the junction contained 6 bases not matched to a gene.

The rearrangement uses TRBV5-8 and TRBJ2-5, with 16 bases matching TRBD2. V lost 4 bases and J lost 4; bases outside the gene matches: 13. Germline CDR1 and CDR2: SGHTS and YDEGEE. The CDR3 is 19 residues long. The CDR3 bases are TGTGCCAGCAGCGCCGGGACTAGCGGGGGGGCCGGGCCTCGAGAGACCCAGTACTTC. This sequence encodes CASSAGTSGGAGPRETQYF. Filled out from reference TRBV5-8 and TRBJ2-5, the complete variable domain reads EAGVTQSPTHLIKTRGQQATLRCSPISGHTSVYWYQQALGLGLQFLLWYDEGEERNRGNFPPRFSGRQFPNYSSELNVNALELEDSALYLCASSAGTSGGAGPRETQYFGPGTRLLVL.

The chain employs TRBV28 and TRBJ1-5, with D perhaps matching TRBD1 (5 bases). V gave up 7 bases and J gave up 5 bases, with 15 bases separating them. CDR1 and CDR2 from the germline V gene are MDHEN and SYDVKM. This CDR3 is 14 amino acids long. Here the CDR3 DNA reads TGTGCCAGCATCTCGGTACAGGCGGATCAGCCCCAGCATTTT. Amino acid sequence: CASISVQADQPQHF.

J is TRBJ2-3 and V is TRBV28, with D perhaps matching TRBD1 (6 bases). The V gene lost 7 bases and the J gene lost 3 bases, with 14 bases spanning the gap. CDR1 is MDHEN and CDR2 is SYDVKM in the germline V gene. CDR3 size: 14 residues. The CDR3 spells CASKPSRGTDTQYF. CDR3 nucleotide sequence: TGTGCCAGCAAACCATCCAGGGGTACAGATACGCAGTATTTT.

This clone was found once. Here the CDR3 reads CASSLRPAGEETQYF. The CDR3 DNA follows: TGTGCCAGCAGCTTAAGACCAGCGGGAGAAGAGACCCAGTACTTC. This rearrangement joins TRBV7-6 to TRBJ2-5; 8 bases map to TRBD2. Germline values: CDR1 SGHVS, CDR2 FNYEAQ. The CDR3 runs 15 residues. J lost 3 bases, V lost 2 bases, and 5 bases had no gene match.

The chain joins TRBV5-4 to TRBJ2-3, with 12 bases aligning to TRBD2. Germline assignment: CDR1 SGHNT and CDR2 YYREEE (reference sequence). The CDR3 extends over 15 amino acids. Unmatched junction bases numbered 4, after V lost 5 bases and J lost 3 bases. The CDR3 DNA follows: TGTGCCAGCAGTCGTGGACTAGCGGGGACAGATACGCAGTATTTT. Translation: CASSRGLAGTDTQYF.

Comments on this clone: Other DNA sequences in the same sample also yield this CDR3. The rearrangement uses TRBV28 and TRBJ2-7; 8 bases match TRBD2. After removal of 3 bases from V and 0 bases from J, the junction contained 1 base not matched to a gene. The germline CDR1 and CDR2 sequences are MDHEN and SYDVKM. The CDR3 length is 14 residues. In DNA form, the CDR3 reads TGTGCCAGCAGTTTGAGCGGGAGCTCCTACGAGCAGTACTTC. Protein product: CASSLSGSSYEQYF.

V is TRBV7-9 and J is TRBJ2-5; a weak D match, TRBD2 (5 bases). This CDR3 has 13 residues. Deletions cut 5 bases from V and 3 bases from J, with 10 bases between. Germline CDR1 and CDR2: SEHNR and FQNEAQ (reference sequence). The CDR3 nucleotides are TGTGCCAGCAGCCCCACGGGGAAAGAGACCCAGTACTTC. It specifies CASSPTGKETQYF.

The gene calls are TRBV28 and TRBJ1-1, with D maybe TRBD1 (6 bases). Trimming pared 8 bases from V and 5 bases from J, leaving 21 bases between. The CDR3 consists of 15 residues. CDR1 and CDR2 (germline): MDHEN, SYDVKM. The CDR3 is CASGILTGSWTEAFF. DNA for the CDR3: TGTGCCAGCGGCATCCTCACAGGGTCCTGGACTGAAGCTTTCTTT.

V gene TRBV7-9 combines with J gene TRBJ2-5; TRBD1 might be the D (6 bases). Trimming cost V 5 bases and J 7 bases, with 20 bases left between them. Per the germline V gene, CDR1 is SEHNR and CDR2 is FQNEAQ (reference sequence). This CDR3 spans 15 amino acids. In DNA, the CDR3 is TGTGCCAGCAGCGAGAACTGGGACACCCGCTGGACCCAGTACTTC. Translation gives CASSENWDTRWTQYF.

The J gene is TRBJ2-7, the V gene TRBV2, with 10 bases fitting TRBD2. V gave up 4 bases and J gave up 3 bases; unmatched junction bases: 15. The germline V gene has CDR1 SNHLY and CDR2 FYNNEI. The CDR3 totals 18 residues. The DNA for the CDR3 is TGTGCCAGCAGTGGCGTCTTAAGCGGGAGGGCCGGGAACTACGAGCAGTACTTC. Its translation is CASSGVLSGRAGNYEQYF.

The genes are TRBV19 and TRBJ1-2; D gene uncertain. The CDR3 runs to 15 residues. The germline CDR1 and CDR2 sequences are LNHDA and SQIVND (reference sequence). V was clipped by 1 base and J by 4 bases, with 13 bases between them. The CDR3 nucleotides read TGTGCCAGTAGTATAGGGGCGGGTCGCTCCTATGGCTACACCTTC. It is translated as CASSIGAGRSYGYTF.

The J gene is TRBJ2-3, the V gene TRBV7-3, with 11 positions matching TRBD1. V trimming: 2 bases; J trimming: 0 bases; junction bases outside the gene matches: 1. CDR1 is SGHTA, CDR2 FQGTGA, per germline. The CDR3 has 16 amino acids. The CDR3 sequence: CASSLGQGASTDTQYF. CDR3 sequence (DNA): TGTGCCAGCAGCTTAGGACAGGGGGCAAGCACAGATACGCAGTATTTT.

V usage is TRBV15 and J usage is TRBJ2-5; TRBD2 matches at 13 bases. Germline V gene lookup returns CDR1 LNHNV and CDR2 YYDKDF (reference sequence). The CDR3 length is 18 residues. V shed 1 base and J 3 bases; nucleotides not matched to a gene: 8. The DNA for the CDR3 is TGTGCCACCAGCAGAGTAGAAAGGACTAGCGGGGGAAAAGAGACCCAGTACTTC. As protein: CATSRVERTSGGKETQYF.

The V gene is TRBV6-6, the J gene TRBJ2-7; possible D gene TRBD2, 6 bases. The CDR3 is 15 amino acids. CDR1 is MNHNY and CDR2 is SVGAGI in the germline V gene (reference sequence). Trimming removed 6 bases from V and 6 bases from J, with 21 bases in between. In DNA form, the CDR3 reads TGTGCCAGCAGGGTTAGCGCCCCAGGGACTTTCGAGCAGTACTTC. Protein sequence: CASRVSAPGTFEQYF.

The chain employs TRBV4-1 and TRBJ2-5; TRBD2 might be the D (5 bases). V was shortened by 2 bases and J by 7 bases, with 17 bases between the two germline ends. Germline assignment: CDR1 MGHRA and CDR2 YSYEKL. The CDR3 is made up of 15 amino acids. The CDR3 region has the DNA TGCGCCAGCAGCCAACTAGAGGGCTTCAAGGGGACCCAGTACTTC. Encoded protein: CASSQLEGFKGTQYF.

The chain is built from TRBV7-6 and TRBJ1-1; D might be TRBD1 (5 bases). With 2 bases removed from V and 3 bases from J, the gap between germline ends came to 10 bases. The CDR3 runs to 14 residues. The germline V gene encodes CDR1 SGHVS and CDR2 FNYEAQ. This CDR3 reads CASSLYGGDTEAFF. The CDR3 bases are TGTGCCAGCAGCTTATATGGGGGGGACACTGAAGCTTTCTTT. The complete variable domain, with remaining parts taken from reference TRBV7-6 and TRBJ1-1, reads GAGVSQSPRYKVTKRGQDVALRCDPISGHVSLYWYRQALGQGPEFLTYFNYEAQQDKSGLPNDRFSAERPEGSISTLTIQRTEQRDSAMYRCASSLYGGDTEAFFGQGTRLTVV.

The chain couples TRBV11-2 to TRBJ1-1, with 11 bases lining up with TRBD1. This CDR3 is 17 amino acids long. Germline trimming cut 4 bases from V and 1 base from J; bases unmatched to any gene: 8. Germline loops: CDR1 SGHAT, CDR2 FQNNGV. CDR3 sequence reads: CASSSGTGGVENTEAFF. The DNA of the CDR3 is TGTGCCAGCAGCTCCGGGACAGGGGGAGTCGAGAACACTGAAGCTTTCTTT. Filled out from reference TRBV11-2 and TRBJ1-1, the complete variable domain reads EAGVAQSPRYKIIEKRQSVAFWCNPISGHATLYWYQQILGQGPKLLIQFQNNGVVDDSQLPKDRFSAERLKGVDSTLKIQPAKLEDSAVYLCASSSGTGGVENTEAFFGQGTRLTVV.

The chain carries TRBV7-2 and TRBJ2-7; unclear D gene. This CDR3 is 14 amino acids long. Trimming stripped 6 bases from V and 3 bases from J, with 15 bases between. CDR1 and CDR2 from the germline V gene are SGHTA and FQGNSA. CDR3 in amino acids: CASSFDTSFYEQYF. The CDR3 DNA follows: TGTGCCAGCAGTTTTGACACATCCTTCTACGAGCAGTACTTC.